These 19 T cell receptor beta chains came from one sample sequenced in a study of blood T cell repertoires in COVID-19. This table comes from immunoSEQ multiplex PCR, and its TCRdb copy is limited to in-frame clones, with some not included. The sample has about 300,000 clones, around 90% seen once. The sequenced sample was peripheral blood. Receptors were obtained from a man between 18 and 29 years old with active or convalescent COVID-19.

The rearrangement links TRBV27 to TRBJ1-5; the D gene is possibly TRBD1 (6 bases). V gave up 8 bases and J gave up 6 bases, with 17 bases separating them. The CDR3 extends over 14 amino acids. CDR1 is MNHEY, CDR2 SMNVEV, per germline (reference sequence). The CDR3 nucleotides read TGTGCCAGCGGGGGCGGCAGGGCTTCTCAGCCCCAGCATTTT. Its translation: CASGGGRASQPQHF.

This sequence joins TRBV7-2 and TRBJ2-1; 7 nucleotides agree with TRBD2. Germline CDR1 and CDR2: SGHTA and FQGNSA. The CDR3 totals 15 residues. Trimming took 2 bases from V and 3 from J; bases not matched to a gene: 4. This chain's CDR3 is CASSLLGGGYNEQFF. In DNA, the CDR3 is TGTGCCAGCAGCTTACTGGGGGGGGGCTACAATGAGCAGTTCTTC.

The V gene is TRBV27, the J gene TRBJ2-5, with 9 bases that match TRBD1. Germline CDR1 reads MNHEY; CDR2 reads SMNVEV (reference sequence). The CDR3 extends over 14 amino acids. The J segment lost 6 bases and the V segment lost 6 bases, leaving 8 bases of the junction unmatched. CDR3: CASRMGQGRKTQYF. Written as DNA, the CDR3 is TGTGCCAGCAGGATGGGACAGGGTAGAAAGACCCAGTACTTC.

The J gene is TRBJ1-6, the V gene TRBV10-1; TRBD1 might be the D (6 bases). Trimming took off 7 bases at V and 7 bases at J, with 11 bases between the two ends. From germline, CDR1 is WNHNN and CDR2 SYGVQD (reference sequence). This CDR3 is built from 13 residues. The CDR3, as DNA: TGCGCCAGCACCCCGGACAGAAATTCACCCCTCCACTTT. Translation: CASTPDRNSPLHF.

The chain carries TRBV19 and TRBJ2-3; 12 bases are a match to TRBD2. Germline V gene data show CDR1 as LNHDA and CDR2 as SQIVND (reference sequence). Trimming took 10 bases from V and 0 from J; bases not matched to a gene: 8. This CDR3 is 16 amino acids long. This CDR3 reads CATKGLAGNSTDTQYF. The CDR3 DNA is TGTGCCACCAAAGGACTAGCGGGAAATAGCACAGATACGCAGTATTTT.

The chain carries TRBV19 and TRBJ2-3, with 11 bases identical to TRBD2. The CDR3 runs 16 residues. The V gene end was trimmed by 0 bases and the J gene end by 1 base; junction bases not matched to a gene: 0. Looked up from germline, CDR1 is LNHDA and CDR2 is SQIVND (reference sequence). This CDR3 is CASSIEGLAGTDTQYF. As DNA, the CDR3 is TGTGCCAGTAGTATAGAGGGACTAGCGGGCACAGATACGCAGTATTTT.

The rearrangement joins TRBV4-3 to TRBJ1-5; D not certain. The length of the CDR3 is 15 residues. Germline CDR1 is LGHNA and CDR2 is YSLEER. Trimming took 0 bases from V and 7 from J, leaving 13 bases between them. CDR3 coding DNA: TGCGCCAGCAGCCAAGATCGGGATATCGGCCAGCCCCAGCATTTT. This sequence encodes CASSQDRDIGQPQHF.

On this clone itself: This sample also contains other DNA sequences that code for the same CDR3. The genes are TRBV18 and TRBJ1-1; D unclear. V lost 1 base to trimming and J lost 8 bases, with 5 bases between them. Germline CDR1 and CDR2: KGHSH and LQKENI. This CDR3 region has 11 residues. This CDR3 is CASSPLTEAFF. DNA for the CDR3: TGTGCCAGCTCACCACTGACAGAAGCTTTCTTT.

This chain joins TRBV4-1 and TRBJ2-1, with 8 bases matching TRBD2. This CDR3 spans 16 amino acids. J was trimmed by 2 bases and V by 4 bases; bases with no gene match: 7. CDR1 and CDR2 (germline): MGHRA, YSYEKL. CDR3 sequence: CASSLRTSLTYNEQFF. DNA of the CDR3: TGCGCCAGCAGCCTCAGGACTAGCTTAACCTACAATGAGCAGTTCTTC.

This clone was detected once. The chain is built from TRBV7-2 and TRBJ2-1; TRBD2 aligns across 9 bases. From germline, CDR1 is SGHTA and CDR2 FQGNSA. J gave up 7 bases and V 6 bases, and 16 bases lay outside the gene matches. CDR3 length equals 17 residues. CDR3 in amino acids: CASSLTRAGGPRNEQFF. The CDR3, as DNA: TGTGCCAGCAGTCTCACACGGGCGGGGGGGCCGAGGAATGAGCAGTTCTTC.

The chain is built from TRBV7-2 and TRBJ2-7; D gene ambiguous. This CDR3 spans 12 amino acids. The germline CDR1 and CDR2 sequences are SGHTA and FQGNSA. V shed 5 bases and J shed 4 bases, with 9 bases lying between them. The CDR3 bases are TGTGCCAGCAGCCCGACCGGGTACGAGCAGTACTTC. Its protein product is CASSPTGYEQYF.

This clone has just a few counts. The V call is TRBV6-1, the J call TRBJ2-3, with 8 bases fitting TRBD1. Germline V CDR1 and CDR2: MNHNS, SASEGT. The length of the CDR3 is 16 residues. J gave up 1 base and V 0 bases, and 3 bases lay outside the gene matches. The chain's CDR3 is CASSEAPGQGTDTQYF. The CDR3 region has the DNA TGTGCCAGCAGTGAAGCGCCGGGACAGGGCACAGATACGCAGTATTTT.

The chain links TRBV5-1 to TRBJ1-1, with 12 bases identical to TRBD1. The V gene's germline CDR1 is SGHRS and CDR2 YFSETQ. The CDR3 is 15 residues long. J lost 0 bases, V lost 7 bases, and 4 bases had no gene match. This CDR3 reads CASFGTGGMNTEAFF. DNA for the CDR3: TGCGCCAGCTTCGGGACAGGGGGCATGAACACTGAAGCTTTCTTT.

The chain employs TRBV9 and TRBJ1-5; D call uncertain. The CDR3 runs 13 residues. Trimming left V 5 bases short and J 5 bases short, with 11 bases between. Looked up from germline, CDR1 is SGDLS and CDR2 is YYNGEE. In nucleotides, the CDR3 is TGTGCCAGCAGTGACGGGTGGGATCAGCCCCAGCATTTT. This codes for CASSDGWDQPQHF.

The chain combines TRBV14 with TRBJ2-7; the match to TRBD1 covers 9 bases. This CDR3 is 14 amino acids long. Germline V gene lookup returns CDR1 SGHDN and CDR2 FVKESK. V shed 2 bases, J shed 3 bases, and the junction held 2 bases outside the gene matches. The CDR3 region has the DNA TGTGCCAGCAGCCAAAGACAGGGGGACTACGAGCAGTACTTC. This gives the protein CASSQRQGDYEQYF.

This clone appeared many times. The chain combines TRBV7-2 with TRBJ2-7, with 8 bases lining up with TRBD2. CDR1 and CDR2 (germline): SGHTA, FQGNSA. V dropped 4 bases and J dropped 5; count of bases not matched to a gene: 13. There are 16 residues in the CDR3. The DNA for the CDR3 is TGTGCCAGCAGCTATAGGGCCGGGACTAGTAGCCACGAGCAGTACTTC. It specifies CASSYRAGTSSHEQYF.

DNA of the CDR3: TGTGCCAGCAGCCAGGGACAGAGCTCTGGAAACACCATATATTTT. It is translated as CASSQGQSSGNTIYF. The V and J genes are TRBV14 and TRBJ1-3, with 7 bases fitting TRBD1. The length of the CDR3 is 15 residues. The V gene end was trimmed by 3 bases and the J gene end by 0 bases; junction bases not matched to a gene: 2. In germline, CDR1 is SGHDN, CDR2 FVKESK.

This sequence joins TRBV12-3 or TRBV12-4 and TRBJ2-2; D not certain. V was trimmed by 3 bases and J by 0 bases, leaving 2 bases between them. CDR3 size: 13 residues. The CDR3 spells CASSFANTGELFF. The CDR3 region has the DNA TGTGCCAGCAGTTTCGCGAACACCGGGGAGCTGTTTTTT.

The chain has TRBV2 and TRBJ2-2, with 7 bases lining up with TRBD1. Germline V lookup: CDR1 SNHLY, CDR2 FYNNEI. V lost 2 bases to trimming and J lost 9 bases; unmatched junction nucleotides: 3. This CDR3 spans 13 amino acids. The CDR3 DNA follows: TGTGCCAGCAGTGAAACAGGGGAATGGGAGCTGTTTTTT. This sequence encodes CASSETGEWELFF. Full variable domain (outside the CDR3, taken from reference TRBV2 and TRBJ2-2): EPEVTQTPSHQVTQMGQEVILRCVPISNHLYFYWYRQILGQKVEFLVSFYNNEISEKSEIFDDQFSVERPDGSNFTLKIRSTKLEDSAMYFCASSETGEWELFFGEGSRLTVL.